Presented here are 15 T cell receptor beta chains from one specimen sequenced in a study of post-analysis software for immune sequencing data. Antigens of these TCRs are unknown. TCR beta cDNA libraries had unique molecular identifiers. TCRdb used MiXCR to reprocess the PCR reads, holding one entry per CDR3 protein. The repertoire holds about 620,000 distinct CDR3 sequences, with roughly 40% as singletons. Whole-study results and caveats: Included in a set of five TRBV segments more frequent in patients than controls were TRBV5-6, TRBV5-1 and TRBV20-1.

Sequencing was carried out using blood. All receptors come from a girl aged 5-17 years with multiple sclerosis.

The chain couples TRBV20-1 to TRBJ2-1; TRBD1 might be the D (6 bases). V gave up 4 bases and J gave up 8 bases, with 21 bases separating them. Germline CDR1 is DFQATT and CDR2 is SNEGSKA (reference sequence). There are 15 residues in the CDR3. The CDR3 spells CSATTFTGNVDEQFF. The CDR3, as DNA: TGCAGTGCTACCACCTTCACAGGGAATGTCGATGAGCAGTTCTTC.

This clonotype was seen only a few times. The J gene is TRBJ1-2, the V gene TRBV20-1, with D perhaps TRBD1 (6 bases). Trimming left V 5 bases short and J 6 bases short, with 10 bases between. Germline loops: CDR1 DFQATT, CDR2 SNEGSKA (reference sequence). This CDR3 region has 11 residues. The CDR3 region has the DNA TGCAGTGCTCCCACAGGGAATGGCTACACCTTC. Amino acids: CSAPTGNGYTF.

This clonotype came up a few times. The CDR3 protein is CASSLVGAYYEQYF. The CDR3 DNA reads as TGCGCCAGCAGCTTGGTTGGGGCTTACTACGAGCAGTACTTC. The chain employs TRBV5-1 and TRBJ2-7, with D tentatively TRBD1 (5 bases). From germline, CDR1 is SGHRS and CDR2 YFSETQ. V was clipped by 0 bases and J by 3 bases, with 10 bases between them. The CDR3 has 14 amino acids.

V usage is TRBV30 and J usage is TRBJ2-7; a possible D gene is TRBD1 (5 bases). Germline-derived CDR1 and CDR2 are GTSNPN and SVGIG (reference sequence). The CDR3 spans 12 residues. The V end lost 5 bases, the J end lost 7 bases, and 15 bases lay between the germline ends. DNA for the CDR3: TGTGCCTGGGGAGACAGTGCCTGGGAGCAGTACTTC. This sequence encodes CAWGDSAWEQYF.

The chain is built from TRBV6-6 and TRBJ2-7; D is possibly TRBD2 (6 bases). This CDR3 region has 15 residues. Looked up from germline, CDR1 is MNHNY and CDR2 is SVGAGI (reference sequence). The ends were cut back, 5 bases at V and 3 bases at J, with 17 bases in the middle. The CDR3 protein is CASSTLADDNYEQYF. The CDR3 DNA reads TGTGCCAGCAGTACACTAGCAGACGACAACTACGAGCAGTACTTC.

The rearrangement uses TRBV20-1 and TRBJ1-5, with D unclear. There are 19 residues in the CDR3. V was shortened by 3 bases and J by 0 bases, with 24 bases between the two germline ends. Per the germline V gene, CDR1 is DFQATT and CDR2 is SNEGSKA (reference sequence). CDR3 in DNA: TGCAGTGCTAGTATAGGAGAGCCTGCCCCTCTTTATAGCAATCAGCCCCAGCATTTT. Residues: CSASIGEPAPLYSNQPQHF.

The chain is built from TRBV4-1 and TRBJ2-3; D gene ambiguous. The CDR3 runs 16 residues. Germline V gene data show CDR1 as MGHRA and CDR2 as YSYEKL. V was cut by 2 bases and J by 1 base, with 13 bases left in between. The CDR3 reads CASSQSGKKRTDTQYF. CDR3 in DNA: TGCGCCAGCAGCCAATCTGGGAAAAAGCGCACAGATACGCAGTATTTT.

The sample holds a few counts of this clonotype. The V and J genes are TRBV5-6 and TRBJ2-7, with a weak D call TRBD2 (6 bases). The CDR3 extends over 14 amino acids. In germline, CDR1 is SGHDT, CDR2 YYEEEE. Trimming left V 2 bases short and J 1 base short, with 10 bases between. The CDR3 DNA sequence: TGTGCCAGCAGCTTTGGGGGGAGGTCCTACGAGCAGTACTTC. Translation: CASSFGGRSYEQYF.

J is TRBJ2-5 and V is TRBV11-2; tentative D call: TRBD2 (6 bases). Matching the DNA end better, TRBJ2-7 makes the J call doubtful. CDR1 is SGHAT, CDR2 FQNNGV, per germline. The CDR3 has 13 amino acids. The CDR3: CASSPSTSHEQYF. Here the CDR3 DNA reads TGTGCCAGCAGTCCATCGACTAGTCACGAGCAGTACTTC.

This chain links TRBV6-6 with TRBJ1-5; D may be TRBD1 (5 bases). Germline lookup yields CDR1 MNHNY and CDR2 SVGAGI (reference sequence). Between the trimmed V and J ends, which lost 5 bases and 5 bases, there was a span of 13 bases. The CDR3 has 14 amino acids. The CDR3 reads CASSKGDAYQPQHF. CDR3 bases: TGTGCCAGCAGTAAAGGGGACGCCTATCAGCCCCAGCATTTT.

The gene calls are TRBV9 and TRBJ2-5; 10 bases map to TRBD2. Germline V lookup: CDR1 SGDLS, CDR2 YYNGEE. This CDR3 comprises 18 residues. Trimming took 2 bases from V and 6 from J; bases not matched to a gene: 16. The CDR3 reads CASSVSALAGPNGKTQYF. The CDR3 DNA reads TGTGCCAGCAGCGTTAGCGCACTAGCGGGACCCAATGGAAAGACCCAGTACTTC. The full variable domain, in which reference TRBV9 and TRBJ2-5 provide the parts outside the CDR3, is DSGVTQTPKHLITATGQRVTLRCSPRSGDLSVYWYQQSLDQGLQFLIQYYNGEERAKGNILERFSAQQFPDLHSELNLSSLELGDSALYFCASSVSALAGPNGKTQYFGPGTRLLVL.

The chain links TRBV10-3 to TRBJ1-1; D not resolved. This CDR3 has 13 residues. From germline, CDR1 is ENHRY and CDR2 SYGVKD. DNA of the CDR3: TGTGCTATTACACGGACCCAGAACACTGAAGCTTTCTTT. It yields the protein CAITRTQNTEAFF.

The V call is TRBV12-3 or TRBV12-4, the J call TRBJ1-2; D gene uncertain. This CDR3 has 11 residues. Trimming shortened V by 7 bases and J by 1 base, and 4 bases separated the two germline ends. The CDR3 spells CASINNYGYTF. The CDR3 DNA reads as TGTGCCAGCATTAATAACTATGGCTACACCTTC.

The chain combines TRBV12-3 or TRBV12-4 with TRBJ2-5; TRBD2 agrees at 8 bases. J was trimmed by 5 bases and V by 6 bases; bases with no gene match: 8. The CDR3 covers 14 residues. CDR3: CASSLGGAEETQYF. CDR3 sequence (DNA): TGTGCCAGCAGCCTCGGGGGGGCGGAGGAGACCCAGTACTTC.

The CDR3 reads CASKRRVQEGRNTEAFF. DNA for the CDR3: TGTGCCAGCAAACGGAGGGTGCAGGAGGGGAGGAACACTGAAGCTTTCTTT. This sequence joins TRBV12-3 or TRBV12-4 and TRBJ1-1; D possibly corresponds to TRBD1 (5 bases). This CDR3 has 17 amino acids. Trimming shortened V by 7 bases and J by 1 base, and 22 bases separated the two germline ends.